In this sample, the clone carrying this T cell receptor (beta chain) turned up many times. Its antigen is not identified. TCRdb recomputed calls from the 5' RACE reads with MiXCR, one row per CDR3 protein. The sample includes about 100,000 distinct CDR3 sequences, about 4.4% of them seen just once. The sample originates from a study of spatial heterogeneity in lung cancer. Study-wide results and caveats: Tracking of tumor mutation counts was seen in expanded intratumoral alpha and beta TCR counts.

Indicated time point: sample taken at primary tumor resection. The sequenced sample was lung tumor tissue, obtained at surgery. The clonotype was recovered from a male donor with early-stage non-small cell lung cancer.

The CDR3 DNA follows: TGTGCCAGCACGGTGTCGGGGGGGGACATTCAGTACTTC. Translation: CASTVSGGDIQYF. The rearrangement links TRBV28 to TRBJ2-4, with 8 bases fitting TRBD2. V dropped 7 bases and J dropped 8; count of bases not matched to a gene: 7. The CDR3 has 13 amino acids. Germline loops: CDR1 MDHEN, CDR2 SYDVKM. The full variable domain, with the rest looked up from reference TRBV28 and TRBJ2-4, is DVKVTQSSRYLVKRTGEKVFLECVQDMDHENMFWYRQDPGLGLRLIYFSYDVKMKEKGDIPEGYSVSREKKERFSLILESASTNQTSMYLCASTVSGGDIQYFGAGTRLSVL.